A single sample gave rise to the 20 T cell receptor beta chains below, sequenced in a study of blood T cell repertoires in COVID-19 (dated by TCRdb to 2018 to 2020). Libraries were built with the immunoSEQ multiplex PCR assay. TCRdb re-hosts the immuneACCESS table, in-frame sequences only. Its copies lack some clones; in the studies checked, an unresolved V gene accounts for under half of them, and the cause for the rest is not known. A total of around 100,000 clones appear in this sample, more than 75% of them only once. 7.4% of the sample is held by the ten biggest clonotypes. What was sequenced was peripheral blood. The source of these receptors is a human donor with acute or convalescent COVID-19. The donor label of this sample is uncertain.

The chain recombines TRBV15 with TRBJ1-2; a possible D gene is TRBD1 (6 bases). The CDR3 runs 15 residues. CDR1 and CDR2 (germline): LNHNV, YYDKDF (reference sequence). V was trimmed by 7 bases and J by 2 bases, leaving 17 bases between them. The CDR3 sequence is CATTTPTGANYGYTF. The DNA of the CDR3 is TGTGCCACCACAACCCCGACAGGAGCCAACTATGGCTACACCTTC.

The sample holds a few counts of this clone. The rearrangement links TRBV9 to TRBJ2-5; D might be TRBD1 (6 bases). With 5 bases removed from V and 4 bases from J, the gap between germline ends came to 9 bases. Germline V gene sequence: CDR1 SGDLS, CDR2 YYNGEE. The CDR3 runs to 12 residues. In DNA form, the CDR3 reads TGTGCCAGCAGGGGGGCTGGAGAGACCCAGTACTTC. Protein: CASRGAGETQYF.

The rearrangement joins TRBV18 to TRBJ1-4, with D unresolved. There are 14 residues in the CDR3. The V end was cut by 2 bases, the J end by 0 bases, with 4 bases between. Germline CDR1 is KGHSH and CDR2 is LQKENI. The CDR3 protein is CASSPGATNEKLFF. The CDR3 region has the DNA TGTGCCAGCTCACCAGGAGCAACTAATGAAAAACTGTTTTTT.

CDR3 amino acids: CASSEHGQGGYEQYF. DNA for the CDR3: TGTGCCAGCAGTGAGCACGGACAGGGGGGCTACGAGCAGTACTTC. V usage is TRBV2 and J usage is TRBJ2-7; 10 bases are shared with TRBD1. The CDR3 contains 15 residues. With 3 bases clipped from V and 3 bases from J, the junction kept 5 bases outside the gene matches. Germline values: CDR1 SNHLY, CDR2 FYNNEI.

V usage is TRBV7-3 and J usage is TRBJ2-3; D may be TRBD1 (6 bases). Germline CDR1 reads SGHTA; CDR2 reads FQGTGA. Trimming shortened V by 0 bases and J by 2 bases, and 15 bases separated the two germline ends. The CDR3 is 17 amino acids. CDR3 sequence reads: CASSLTPRAGDTDTQYF. In DNA form, the CDR3 reads TGTGCCAGCAGCTTAACTCCGAGGGCAGGGGACACAGATACGCAGTATTTT.

The chain uses TRBV11-2 and TRBJ1-1; 7 bases match TRBD1. Trimming cost V 4 bases and J 2 bases; bases outside gene matches: 10. Germline CDR1 SGHAT, CDR2 FQNNGV. The CDR3 loop spans 16 amino acids. The CDR3 DNA reads as TGTGCCAGCAGCTCTAGAAGACAGGGATTAAACACTGAAGCTTTCTTT. Its protein product is CASSSRRQGLNTEAFF.

The V call is TRBV7-9, the J call TRBJ2-6; 9 nucleotides line up with TRBD1. The V and J ends lost 6 bases and 0 bases, in that order; junction bases with no gene match: 12. The CDR3 extends over 19 amino acids. Germline loops: CDR1 SEHNR, CDR2 FQNEAQ (reference sequence). CDR3 bases: TGTGCCAGCAGGCACGTAAGGGGACAGGGACCCTCTGGGGCCAACGTCCTGACTTTC. Translation gives CASRHVRGQGPSGANVLTF.

This clone was counted a single time. The J gene is TRBJ2-3, the V gene TRBV6-6; 8 bases align to TRBD1. The CDR3 has 14 residues. CDR1 is MNHNY, CDR2 SVGAGI, per germline (reference sequence). The trim removed 5 bases at V and 2 bases at J, leaving 3 bases unmatched. The CDR3 nucleotides read TGTGCCAGCAGTCGACAGGGGAACACAGATACGCAGTATTTT. It specifies CASSRQGNTDTQYF.

The count of this clone is one. This sequence joins TRBV18 and TRBJ1-2, with D possibly matching TRBD1 (5 bases). This CDR3 spans 12 amino acids. Germline-derived CDR1 and CDR2 are KGHSH and LQKENI. Trimming removed 6 bases from V and 7 bases from J, with 12 bases in between. The CDR3 bases are TGTGCCAGCTCCTCGACAAGGGGTGGCTACACCTTC. Translated, it gives CASSSTRGGYTF.

V usage is TRBV28 and J usage is TRBJ1-2; TRBD1 aligns across 8 bases. The CDR3 length is 13 residues. Germline assignment: CDR1 MDHEN and CDR2 SYDVKM. J gave up 6 bases and V 3 bases, and 3 bases lay outside the gene matches. The CDR3, as DNA: TGTGCCAGCAGTTTCGGACAGGGCCATGGCTACACCTTC. Protein product: CASSFGQGHGYTF.

In its sample, this clone was seen a few times. The rearrangement uses TRBV5-1 and TRBJ2-7, with TRBD2 as a possible D gene (7 bases). The CDR3 sequence is 14 residues long. Germline V gene sequence: CDR1 SGHRS, CDR2 YFSETQ. With 7 bases removed from V and 3 bases from J, the gap between germline ends came to 17 bases. CDR3 bases: TGCGCCAGCTGGGCCGGGGGGCCGAACTACGAGCAGTACTTC. Protein: CASWAGGPNYEQYF.

In DNA, the CDR3 is TGTGCCAGCAGCTGGACCGGGACAGGGTATGAAAAACTGTTTTTT. Its translation: CASSWTGTGYEKLFF. V is TRBV7-2 and J is TRBJ1-4, with 9 bases aligning to TRBD1. The CDR3 totals 15 residues. CDR1 and CDR2 (germline): SGHTA, FQGNSA. The junction had 6 bases not matched to a gene; V was cut back by 4 bases and J by 6 bases.

This clone was detected a few times. The gene calls are TRBV6-5 and TRBJ1-2, with 8 bases aligning to TRBD1. Germline-derived CDR1 and CDR2 are MNHEY and SVGAGI. The V gene end was trimmed by 3 bases and the J gene end by 4 bases; junction bases not matched to a gene: 7. The CDR3 is made up of 15 amino acids. The CDR3 DNA follows: TGTGCCAGCAGTTATCGAATGGACAGGGTCTATGGCTACACCTTC. Translating it yields CASSYRMDRVYGYTF.

This clone was detected only a few times. The chain combines TRBV18 with TRBJ2-1; D is unclear. CDR3 length equals 13 residues. The germline V gene encodes CDR1 KGHSH and CDR2 LQKENI. Trimming took off 2 bases at V and 10 bases at J, with 12 bases between the two ends. The CDR3 reads CASSPRSEREQFF. The CDR3 DNA is TGTGCCAGCTCACCAAGGAGCGAACGCGAGCAGTTCTTC.

The V and J genes are TRBV3-1 (or the pseudogene TRBV3-2) and TRBJ2-2; TRBD2 aligns across 7 bases. Germline V gene data show CDR1 as LGHDT and CDR2 as YNNKEL (reference sequence). With 1 base clipped from V and 5 bases from J, the junction kept 7 bases outside the gene matches. The CDR3 runs 16 residues. CDR3 bases: TGTGCCAGCAGCCAAGCCCGGGCTAGCGGTACCGGGGAGCTGTTTTTT. This translates into CASSQARASGTGELFF.

J is TRBJ2-5 and V is TRBV5-1; 12 bases line up with TRBD1. Germline loops: CDR1 SGHRS, CDR2 YFSETQ. The CDR3 covers 17 residues. Losses at the gene ends were 2 bases for V and 5 bases for J; bases not matched to a gene: 10. In nucleotides, the CDR3 is TGCGCCAGCAGCTTCAATCCCGGGACAGGGGGCGGGGAGACCCAGTACTTC. This gives the protein CASSFNPGTGGGETQYF.

This sequence joins TRBV9 and TRBJ2-3, with TRBD2 identical over 9 bases. Germline V gene sequence: CDR1 SGDLS, CDR2 YYNGEE. The CDR3 has 17 amino acids. Losses at the gene ends were 0 bases for V and 3 bases for J; bases not matched to a gene: 8. The CDR3 DNA reads as TGTGCCAGCAGCGTAGGGAATGGCGGGGGGGGGACAGATACGCAGTATTTT. This gives the protein CASSVGNGGGGTDTQYF.

This clone was seen more than once but under ten times. The rearrangement joins TRBV6-5 to TRBJ2-7, with a weak D call TRBD1 (6 bases). Trimming cost V 6 bases and J 6 bases, with 18 bases left between them. Germline V gene sequence: CDR1 MNHEY, CDR2 SVGAGI. There are 14 residues in the CDR3. CDR3 bases: TGTGCCAGCAGACAAAATACAGGGAGTCGCGAGCAGTACTTC. Residues: CASRQNTGSREQYF.

V is TRBV6-6 and J is TRBJ1-4, with TRBD1 matching over 8 bases. Per the germline V gene, CDR1 is MNHNY and CDR2 is SVGAGI (reference sequence). The CDR3 totals 14 residues. The trim removed 6 bases at V and 3 bases at J, leaving 3 bases unmatched. CDR3 DNA sequence: TGTGCCAGCAGCCCGGGACAGGCTAATGAAAAACTGTTTTTT. Its translation: CASSPGQANEKLFF.

The chain is built from TRBV19 and TRBJ2-2; unclear D gene. This CDR3 comprises 14 residues. Germline V gene lookup returns CDR1 LNHDA and CDR2 SQIVND (reference sequence). Trimming removed 4 bases at V and 1 base at J, with 7 bases between. The CDR3 loop is CASSTTVNTGELFF. As DNA, the CDR3 is TGTGCCAGTAGTACTACAGTGAACACCGGGGAGCTGTTTTTT.